The entry below describes one T cell receptor beta chain. Antigen unknown. With no exception, relapse followed autologous stem cell transplantation in all patients, and brentuximab vedotin exposure varied. Profiling relied on immunoSEQ multiplex PCR, and the TCRdb table lists in-frame clones only, not all of them. The repertoire includes approximately 57,000 clones, under 95% of them detected once, and 8.5% to 12% sits in the top ten. These data come from a study of PD-1 blockade in classical Hodgkin lymphoma. About the study: Every 2 weeks, patients got 3 mg/kg intravenous nivolumab.

Notes on the study in general: Patients with an early start, nivolumab under 1 year after ASCT, were excluded. Baseline diversity was lower in partial responders and progressors than complete responders. TCR diversity rose significantly by C4D1 in CD4+ but not CD8+ cells.

This receptor was obtained from a human donor with classical Hodgkin lymphoma. The sample here was peripheral blood mononuclear cells (PBMCs), taken before the second cycle of nivolumab.

CDR3 amino acids: CASRDRVYEQYF. The CDR3 coding sequence is TGCGCCAGCCGGGACAGGGTCTACGAGCAGTACTTC. J is TRBJ2-7 and V is TRBV5-1, with 9 bases aligning to TRBD1. Unmatched junction bases numbered 2, after V lost 7 bases and J lost 3 bases. The CDR3 extends over 12 amino acids. CDR1 and CDR2 (germline): SGHRS, YFSETQ.